This T cell receptor (beta chain) comes out of a study of post-analysis software for immune sequencing data (dated by TCRdb to 2014 to 2015). About the study as a whole: Relapsing-remitting, secondary progressive and progressive-relapsing multiple sclerosis were recorded as disease courses, and subtype annotation was lacking for some patients. The multiple sclerosis patient repertoires were compared with approximately 11 previously published healthy control repertoires from donors aged roughly 6 to 27 years. A subset of samples was prepared in parallel using single-end sample barcoding, then pooled and co-amplified after Illumina adapter ligation. Results the study describes overall, beyond this receptor: Compared with controls, multiple sclerosis patients had significantly lower normalized Chao1 diversity, a finding suggesting substantial peripheral T-cell clonal expansion. When samples were clustered directly using the F measure, samples prepared in the same batch co-clustered strongly, which prompted a batch-effect correction. Significantly higher frequencies in patients than in controls were found for roughly five TRBV segments, including TRBV5-6, TRBV5-1 and TRBV20-1. The multiple sclerosis patient group was slightly younger than the control group.

To demonstrate the VDJtools post-analysis software, TCR beta repertoires were profiled from the peripheral blood of about a dozen young patients with multiple sclerosis. The multiple sclerosis patients were children and adolescents between roughly 6 and 16 years of age. Library prep was done by PCR. The sequencer listed for this sample is Illumina HiSeq 2500. To reduce PCR and sequencing biases, unique molecular identifiers were incorporated into the TCR beta cDNA libraries. Per 1 to 10 million input T cells, some 500,000 cDNA molecules were obtained, such that each molecule approximated one T cell. The patient libraries were prepared and sequenced using the same protocol as the earlier healthy control dataset. Within a given batch, samples were prepared together, multiplexed and sequenced on the same HiSeq lane. Turning to the authors' computational methods: Raw barcoded reads were processed with MIGEC, discarding single-read molecular identifier groups before consensus assembly and CDR3 extraction. Clonotype tables were post-analysed with VDJtools, and diversity was normalized by down-sampling all datasets to the smallest sample size. To correct batch-related cross-sample contamination, repertoire overlap clustering matched CDR3 amino acid sequences but not nucleotide sequences. TCRdb redid the processing of the public reads, applying fastp at Q25 and MiXCR, and retained in-frame beta chains. Each CDR3 protein gets just one entry, which takes the most common genes and DNA from the rows behind it. TCRdb, not the original authors, processed these V and J calls. This sample has about 460,000 distinct CDR3 sequences in its table, and around 40% of those were observed once. The top ten constitute over 10% of the sample.

There are 14 amino acids in the CDR3, from cysteine to phenylalanine inclusive. The only DNA kept is the CDR3, 42 bases in frame from the first base. Sequences SGHRS (CDR1) and YFSETQ (CDR2) are obtained from the germline V gene. The trim is 0 bases for V and 5 bases for J, with a gap of 9 bases between the germline ends. This clonotype appeared a few times. The antigen this receptor binds is unknown. Per-base qualities were not stored, and no clone one base away is much larger. The sequence was obtained from a girl under 18 with multiple sclerosis. The sample was blood. The V and J segments used are TRBV5-1 and TRBJ2-1; the D gene identity is not certain. The CDR3 loop reads CASSLEQPNNEQFF. The bases are TGCGCCAGCAGCTTGGAGCAGCCGAACAATGAGCAGTTCTTC.